This record covers a single TCR beta chain. The data were produced by immunoSEQ multiplex PCR, yet TCRdb's version contains in-frame clones alone and is incomplete. The table lists more than 2,000,000 clones, roughly nine tenths of them singletons. This specimen belongs to a study of shared clonotypes between healthy human individuals. Trimming at V came to 6 bases and at J to 7 bases, leaving 11 bases not matched to a gene. This CDR3 is 14 amino acids long. Germline CDR1 LNHDA, CDR2 SQIVND (reference sequence). The chain carries TRBV19 and TRBJ2-5; TRBD2 aligns across 7 bases. Input material: naive CD4+ T cells sorted from blood. Subset indicated: CD45RA+ positively selected. This receptor was identified in a man younger than 35 in good health. CDR3 loop: CASSTSQWGGTQYF. The CDR3, as DNA: TGTGCCAGTAGCACCTCCCAGTGGGGGGGGACCCAGTACTTC.